The present entry profiles one T cell receptor (beta chain) with its context. Within 2 weeks of study entry, exposed participants had contacted a PCR-confirmed or clinician-diagnosed COVID-19 case. Assay used: immunoSEQ multiplex PCR; TCRdb lists only in-frame clones, some missing. This sample has approximately 250,000 clones, with 80% to 90% found just once. The record originates from a study of blood T cell repertoires in COVID-19. Study information: Spain, Italy and the United States supplied samples that represented acute and convalescent COVID-19.

Sequencing input: PBMCs or T cells enriched from blood (not recorded which). The origin of this receptor is a woman between 35 and 50 years old who had been exposed to COVID-19.

The CDR3 loop reads CASAYNYGYTF. The CDR3 nucleotides are TGTGCCAGCGCCTATAACTATGGCTACACCTTC. V is TRBV2 and J is TRBJ1-2; D gene uncertain. The germline V gene encodes CDR1 SNHLY and CDR2 FYNNEI. Between the trimmed V and J ends, which lost 8 bases and 1 base, there was a span of 5 bases. The CDR3 runs to 11 residues.